These T cell receptor beta chains were read from a single sample in a study of cytomegalovirus exposure and HLA in healthy donors. Using immunoSEQ multiplex PCR, the repertoire was profiled, and TCRdb retains in-frame clones only, with some absent. Among 120,000 to 150,000 clones listed, 82% were seen once. The sample consisted of PBMCs. These receptors were obtained from a woman aged 40 to 50 in good health and CMV-seronegative. Both conserved end residues are part of each CDR3. D genes are given only for firm matches. Some rows have no size entry. The others give once, few or many, or a class for an expanded clone.

V gene	J gene	D gene	clone size	CDR3 DNA	CDR3 protein
TRBV29-1	TRBJ2-5	TRBD1	-	TGCAGCGTTGCCTTGACAGGGGGAGGTATAGAGCAGTACTTC	CSVALTGGGIEQYF
TRBV10-2	TRBJ2-3	-	-	TGCGCCAGCAGTGGGAGGGTAACAACCACAGATACGCAGTATTTT	CASSGRVTTTDTQYF
TRBV9	TRBJ1-2	-	-	TGTGCCAGCAGCCTAGATCCAAAGACAGTCTATGGCTACACCTTC	CASSLDPKTVYGYTF
TRBV6-4	TRBJ2-1	TRBD2	-	TGTGCCAGCAGCGAAGGAGCGGGAGCCTACAATGAGCAGTTCTTC	CASSEGAGAYNEQFF
TRBV7-2	TRBJ1-2	-	-	TGTGCCAGCAGCTCCGGGACACACTACACCTTC	CASSSGTHYTF
TRBV7-8	TRBJ2-7	TRBD2	-	TGTGCCAGCAGTCGAAGACCTATTACTAGCGAGGCCTCCTACGAGCAGTACTTC	CASSRRPITSEASYEQYF
TRBV19	TRBJ2-3	TRBD1	once	TGTGCCAGTAGTACCCTCCCGGGACAGGGATTAGATACGCAGTATTTT	CASSTLPGQGLDTQYF
TRBV7-9	TRBJ2-7	TRBD1	-	TGTGCCAGCAGGGATGGACAGGGGGTTTCCTACGAGCAGTACTTC	CASRDGQGVSYEQYF
TRBV5-4	TRBJ2-2	-	-	TGTGCCAGCAGGGGACAGAACACCGGGGAGCTGTTTTTT	CASRGQNTGELFF
TRBV4-1	TRBJ1-4	-	-	TGCGCCAGCAGCCAAGAGGGAGGGAGTGGTGAAAAACTGTTTTTT	CASSQEGGSGEKLFF
TRBV7-9	TRBJ1-1	-	-	TGTGCCAGCAGCTTAATGGCGGCCGTCGCTTTCTTT	CASSLMAAVAFF
TRBV2	TRBJ2-1	TRBD2	-	TGTGCCACCCAAGCCTTCCCGGGACTAGCGGACAATGAGCAGTTCTTC	CATQAFPGLADNEQFF
TRBV5-6	TRBJ2-7	TRBD1	few	TGTGCCAGCAGCTTCTACGGGACAGATTACGAGCAGTACTTC	CASSFYGTDYEQYF
TRBV5-6	TRBJ2-7	-	-	TGTGCCAGCAGCTTGATGCGGGGATTCTACGAGCAGTACTTC	CASSLMRGFYEQYF
TRBV2	TRBJ1-2	-	-	TGTGCCTCCCGGACAGCATCTAACTATGGCTACACCTTC	CASRTASNYGYTF
TRBV22-1	TRBJ1-6	-	-	TGTCCTGGGAGCGCTCGCGGGACAGTAAATTCACCCCTCCACTTT	CPGSARGTVNSPLHF
TRBV9	TRBJ2-5	TRBD1	-	TGTGCCAGCAGCACACCAGGGGGCGCGGAGACCCAGTACTTC	CASSTPGGAETQYF
TRBV2	TRBJ1-5	-	-	TGTGCCAGCGTAGAAATAGAGGGGGTCCGTCAGCCCCAGCATTTT	CASVEIEGVRQPQHF
TRBV7-9	TRBJ1-3	-	-	TGTGCCAGCAGCTTAAGAGGGAAGTACACCATATATTTT	CASSLRGKYTIYF
TRBV4-1	TRBJ1-3	TRBD1	-	TGCGCCAGCAGCCAAGTCAGGGACAGAGGAAACACCATATATTTT	CASSQVRDRGNTIYF
TRBV19	TRBJ2-7	TRBD1	once	TGTGCCAGTAGTGAACCGGGCACAGGGGTATGGGAGCAGTACTTC	CASSEPGTGVWEQYF
TRBV7-3	TRBJ2-1	-	-	TGTGCCAGCAGCTTACAGAAACACAATGAGCAGTTCTTC	CASSLQKHNEQFF
TRBV25-1	TRBJ2-7	-	-	TGTGCCAGCAGTTTTGGGACTTTCACCTACGAGCAGTACTTC	CASSFGTFTYEQYF
TRBV7-3	TRBJ1-1	-	-	TGTGCCAGCAGCATTAATGCAGGGGACACTGAAGCTTTCTTT	CASSINAGDTEAFF
TRBV16	TRBJ2-3	-	-	TGTGCCAGCAGCCAATCATCGGTAGAAACAGATACGCAGTATTTT	CASSQSSVETDTQYF
TRBV9	TRBJ2-3	TRBD1	-	TGTGCCAGCCGGGACAGCGGCACAGATACGCAGTATTTT	CASRDSGTDTQYF
TRBV29-1	TRBJ1-4	-	few	TGCAGCGTTGAGGACAGTAAACTGTTTTTT	CSVEDSKLFF
TRBV5-4	TRBJ2-1	-	-	TGTGCCAGCAGCCGGGACAATGAGCAGTTCTTC	CASSRDNEQFF
TRBV10-3	TRBJ1-5	-	-	TGTGCCATCAGTGATGTCTTCAATCAGCCCCAGCATTTT	CAISDVFNQPQHF
TRBV7-8	TRBJ2-1	-	-	TGTGCCAGCAGCACTCAGCGGGCGGGACGCGACAATGAGCAGTTCTTC	CASSTQRAGRDNEQFF
TRBV7-2	TRBJ2-3	-	-	TGTGCCAGCAGCCCCCGGGACTTACAAACAGATACGCAGTATTTT	CASSPRDLQTDTQYF
TRBV23-1	TRBJ2-5	TRBD1	once	TGCGCCAGCAGTCCCAAAAGAATAGACAGGGTTAGGGAAGAGACCCAGTACTTC	CASSPKRIDRVREETQYF
TRBV5-4	TRBJ1-2	-	-	TGTGCCAGCAGCTTGGAAGCGGACCGGTATGGCTACACCTTC	CASSLEADRYGYTF
TRBV4-3	TRBJ1-3	-	few	TGCGCCAGCAGCCAAGATTTATCAAGCTACTCTGGAAACACCATATATTTT	CASSQDLSSYSGNTIYF
TRBV28	TRBJ2-7	-	-	TGTGCCAGTTCTACCTACGGGGACTCCTACGAGCAGTACTTC	CASSTYGDSYEQYF
TRBV28	TRBJ2-1	-	few	TGTGCCAGCAGTTTGGCCAGAAGGAGTGAGCAGTTCTTC	CASSLARRSEQFF
TRBV6-5	TRBJ1-3	TRBD1	-	TGTGCCAGCAGTCGACAGGGTATTGGAAACACCATATATTTT	CASSRQGIGNTIYF
TRBV5-1	TRBJ2-3	-	-	TGCGCCAGCAGCTTGGATGGCAGCACAGATACGCAGTATTTT	CASSLDGSTDTQYF
TRBV15	TRBJ2-7	-	-	TGTGCCACCAGCTGGACAGAGAATTACTACGAGCAGTACTTC	CATSWTENYYEQYF
TRBV10-2	TRBJ2-7	TRBD2	-	TGCGCCAGCAGTGTACCGACTACAGCGGGGTACGAGCAGTACTTC	CASSVPTTAGYEQYF
TRBV10-3	TRBJ2-7	-	few	TGTGCCATCAGTGACCCCGAATCACCGACAGGATCCACCTACGAGCAGTACTTC	CAISDPESPTGSTYEQYF
TRBV4-1	TRBJ2-1	-	-	TGCGCCAGCAGCCAAACTCCGATCGGGGGTGAGCAGTTCTTC	CASSQTPIGGEQFF
TRBV28	TRBJ2-7	-	-	TGTGCCAGCTTCGATTCGAGCCGAAGCTCCTACGAGCAGTACTTC	CASFDSSRSSYEQYF
TRBV5-6	TRBJ1-1	TRBD1	once	TGTGCCAGCAGCTCATTACAGGGGTCCCGTGAAGCTTTCTTT	CASSSLQGSREAFF
TRBV5-6	TRBJ2-3	-	-	TGTGCCAGCAGTTTTAGACTTGCAGCTAGCACAGATACGCAGTATTTT	CASSFRLAASTDTQYF
TRBV7-9	TRBJ1-1	-	-	TGTGCCAGCAGCTCTCTAGCCCCAAAGATGAACACTGAAGCTTTCTTT	CASSSLAPKMNTEAFF
TRBV5-1	TRBJ2-2	-	-	TGCGCCAGCAGCTTGGCTCGGGGGGCGAGCACCGGGGAGCTGTTTTTT	CASSLARGASTGELFF
TRBV5-1	TRBJ2-7	-	-	TGCGCCAGCAGCTTGGGGTCAACGTCGAGCTACGAGCAGTACTTC	CASSLGSTSSYEQYF
TRBV19	TRBJ1-5	-	-	TGTGCCAGTAGTATATCGGGAGAATACAATCAGCCCCAGCATTTT	CASSISGEYNQPQHF
TRBV30	TRBJ1-3	-	-	TGTGCCTGGAATCTCGTCTCTGGAAACACCATATATTTT	CAWNLVSGNTIYF
TRBV5-5	TRBJ1-5	-	once	TGTGCCAGCAGCTTTATGTACGGGAATCAGCCCCAGCATTTT	CASSFMYGNQPQHF
TRBV5-1	TRBJ1-1	TRBD1	-	TGCGCCAGCAGCCTCGGGACAGGGGGCGCCATGAACACTGAAGCTTTCTTT	CASSLGTGGAMNTEAFF
TRBV4-1	TRBJ1-1	-	once	TGCGCCAGCAGCCAAGGCCCTCGAGGGGGTGTTGGGACTGAAGCTTTCTTT	CASSQGPRGGVGTEAFF
TRBV10-1	TRBJ2-7	-	-	TGCGCCAGCAGTGATAGTCCCGGAGTATCGGGCTCCTACGAGCAGTACTTC	CASSDSPGVSGSYEQYF
TRBV6-6	TRBJ2-7	TRBD1	-	TGTGCCAGCAGTTACAACAGGGGGTCGTCCTACGAGCAGTACTTC	CASSYNRGSSYEQYF